These T cell receptor beta chains were read from a single sample in a study of T cells after yellow fever vaccination. TCRdb re-analysed the 5' RACE reads in MiXCR, keeping a single row per CDR3 protein. The table includes a few hundred thousand distinct CDR3 sequences, around a tenth detected once. Sample: PBMCs, taken on the day of the first yellow fever vaccination. All receptors derive from a man younger than 35 who received the YFV17D yellow fever vaccine. Each CDR3 is given with its conserved first and last residue. D genes are given only for firm matches. Size is omitted from some rows. Given values are once, few, many or a class for expanded clones.

J gene | V gene | clone size | D gene | CDR3 protein | CDR3 DNA
TRBJ2-7 | TRBV7-9 | many | . | CASSSSLTYEQYF | TGTGCCAGCAGCAGTTCTTTAACCTACGAGCAGTACTTC
TRBJ2-7 | TRBV20-1 | . | TRBD2 | CSASGTPGDEQYF | TGCAGTGCAAGCGGGACGCCAGGTGACGAGCAGTACTTC
TRBJ2-7 | TRBV20-1 | . | TRBD2 | CSARSQRGGYEQYF | TGCAGTGCTAGATCCCAGCGGGGGGGCTACGAGCAGTACTTC
TRBJ1-6 | TRBV5-1 | few | . | CASRRGGEDSPLHF | TGCGCCAGCAGGCGGGGAGGGGAGGATTCACCCCTCCACTTT
TRBJ1-2 | TRBV25-1 | few | . | CASRGTPGGGGYTF | TGTGCCAGCAGAGGGACTCCCGGGGGTGGTGGCTACACCTTC
TRBJ1-1 | TRBV9 | few | . | CASSVGGTGTEAFF | TGTGCCAGCAGCGTAGGGGGGACGGGCACTGAAGCTTTCTTT
TRBJ2-1 | TRBV5-4 | few | . | CASSLSGEVGYNEQFF | TGTGCCAGCAGCTTATCCGGGGAGGTGGGCTACAATGAGCAGTTCTTC
TRBJ2-1 | TRBV30 | . | . | CAWSVGDSRVYEQFF | TGTGCCTGGAGTGTAGGTGACTCTCGGGTCTATGAGCAGTTCTTC
TRBJ1-5 | TRBV28 | few | . | CASSRRAQTSPPQHF | TGTGCCAGCAGTAGAAGGGCACAGACTTCTCCGCCCCAGCATTTT
TRBJ1-4 | TRBV7-2 | . | . | CASSLESRATNEKLFF | TGTGCCAGCAGCTTAGAGTCCAGGGCGACGAATGAAAAACTGTTTTTT
TRBJ2-7 | TRBV18 | few | . | CASSGAGMSYEQYF | TGTGCCAGCTCAGGGGCAGGGATGAGCTACGAGCAGTACTTC
TRBJ2-3 | TRBV4-1 | few | . | CASSQVPGVTDTQYF | TGCGCCAGCAGCCAAGTCCCAGGGGTTACAGATACGCAGTATTTT
TRBJ2-3 | TRBV7-8 | . | . | CASSLVTNGYTDTQYF | TGTGCCAGCAGCTTAGTGACCAACGGCTACACAGATACGCAGTATTTT
TRBJ2-4 | TRBV7-8 | few | TRBD1 | CASSPTDRGTSIGAKNIQYF | TGTGCCAGCAGCCCTACTGACAGGGGTACTAGCATTGGTGCCAAAAACATTCAGTACTTC
TRBJ2-3 | TRBV7-9 | . | TRBD2 | CASSAKPSGGYTDTQYF | TGTGCCAGCAGCGCCAAACCTAGCGGGGGGTACACAGATACGCAGTATTTT
TRBJ2-3 | TRBV20-1 | few | . | CSARSGQPTDTQYF | TGCAGTGCTAGGTCGGGGCAGCCCACAGATACGCAGTATTTT
TRBJ2-6 | TRBV10-3 | . | . | CAITGSRSGANVLTF | TGTGCCATCACAGGCAGCCGCTCTGGGGCCAACGTCCTGACTTTC
TRBJ1-5 | TRBV18 | . | . | CASSATSNQPQHF | TGTGCCAGCTCAGCCACGAGCAATCAGCCCCAGCATTTT
TRBJ2-5 | TRBV29-1 | . | . | CSALRPGETQYF | TGCAGCGCCCTCCGCCCGGGGGAGACCCAGTACTTC
TRBJ1-1 | TRBV7-2 | . | . | CASSLGGILNTEAFF | TGTGCCAGCAGCCTAGGGGGGATACTGAACACTGAAGCTTTCTTT
TRBJ1-3 | TRBV12-3/TRBV12-4 | . | . | CASSFRLSGNTIYF | TGTGCCAGCAGTTTTAGGTTATCTGGAAACACCATATATTTT
TRBJ2-1 | TRBV29-1 | . | TRBD1 | CSVGRVRTGSRDSKDNEQFF | TGCAGCGTTGGGAGGGTCCGGACAGGGAGTAGAGACAGTAAGGACAATGAGCAGTTCTTC
TRBJ2-1 | TRBV19 | once | . | CASSYPGWEQFF | TGTGCCAGTAGTTATCCAGGGTGGGAGCAGTTCTTC
TRBJ2-3 | TRBV29-1 | . | . | CSGASAGDTQYF | TGCAGCGGGGCGTCAGCCGGGGATACGCAGTATTTT
TRBJ2-3 | TRBV6-5 | . | . | CASSWGAERADTQYF | TGTGCCAGCAGTTGGGGAGCTGAGCGGGCAGATACGCAGTATTTT
TRBJ2-3 | TRBV13 | few | . | CASSPPDVRIDTQYF | TGTGCCAGCAGCCCCCCGGACGTTCGAATCGATACGCAGTATTTT
TRBJ1-2 | TRBV5-4 | . | . | CASSLWRVGDYGYTF | TGTGCCAGCAGCTTGTGGCGGGTCGGCGACTATGGCTACACCTTC
TRBJ2-1 | TRBV4-3 | few | TRBD2 | CASSQDKAGRSYNEQFF | TGCGCCAGCAGCCAAGACAAAGCGGGGCGATCCTACAATGAGCAGTTCTTC
TRBJ2-5 | TRBV10-3 | many | TRBD1 | CAISEGTGGLETQYF | TGTGCCATCAGTGAGGGGACAGGGGGATTGGAGACCCAGTACTTC
TRBJ1-5 | TRBV18 | . | . | CASSPLARRAEGVPQPQHF | TGTGCCAGCTCACCACTAGCCCGGCGGGCCGAAGGGGTACCTCAGCCCCAGCATTTT
TRBJ1-1 | TRBV5-1 | . | . | CASSLEGVRNTEAFF | TGCGCCAGCAGCTTGGAGGGGGTCCGGAACACTGAAGCTTTCTTT
TRBJ2-3 | TRBV7-9 | . | . | CASSPLGQYF | TGTGCCAGCAGCCCTCTGGGGCAGTATTTT
TRBJ1-1 | TRBV5-1 | . | . | CASSRGGATEAFF | TGCGCCAGCAGCCGCGGGGGGGCCACTGAAGCTTTCTTT
TRBJ2-3 | TRBV2 | few | TRBD2 | CASKSGGYSTQYF | TGTGCCAGCAAGAGCGGGGGGTATAGTACGCAGTATTTT
TRBJ2-2 | TRBV27 | few | . | CASRQLGNTGELFF | TGTGCCAGCAGGCAATTGGGGAACACCGGGGAGCTGTTTTTT
TRBJ2-1 | TRBV5-4 | few | . | CASSLVVEGAGIF | TGTGCCAGCAGCTTGGTTGTGGAGGGGGCGGGAATCTTC
TRBJ2-3 | TRBV5-1 | few | . | CASSFLDRRSSTDTQYF | TGCGCCAGCAGCTTCCTAGACAGGCGGTCTAGCACAGATACGCAGTATTTT
TRBJ1-6 | TRBV7-3 | few | . | CASGPGTANSPLHF | TGTGCCAGCGGTCCGGGGACGGCCAATTCACCCCTCCACTTT
TRBJ2-1 | TRBV25-1 | few | TRBD2 | CASSLAGEGEQFF | TGTGCCAGCAGCCTAGCGGGGGAAGGGGAGCAGTTCTTC
TRBJ2-1 | TRBV5-1 | few | TRBD2 | CASSYPGGGNEQFF | TGCGCCAGCAGCTACCCCGGGGGAGGGAATGAGCAGTTCTTC
TRBJ2-2 | TRBV2 | few | TRBD1 | CASTRGRIRDSSGELFF | TGTGCCAGCACCCGGGGAAGGATCCGGGACAGCTCCGGGGAGCTGTTTTTT
TRBJ1-1 | TRBV6-1 | . | TRBD1 | CASSVRDSGYAFF | TGTGCCAGCAGTGTCCGGGACAGTGGATACGCTTTCTTT
TRBJ1-6 | TRBV19 | . | . | CASSIVGRNSPLHF | TGTGCCAGTAGTATAGTGGGCAGAAATTCACCCCTCCACTTT
TRBJ2-7 | TRBV7-2 | few | TRBD2 | CASSLAGRAYEQYF | TGTGCCAGCAGCTTAGCAGGGAGGGCCTACGAGCAGTACTTC
TRBJ1-6 | TRBV12-3/TRBV12-4 | few | TRBD1 | CASSLRGIGSPLHF | TGTGCCAGCAGTCTCAGGGGGATCGGTTCACCCCTCCACTTT
TRBJ2-7 | TRBV5-1 | . | . | CASSLKGINYEQYF | TGCGCCAGCAGCTTAAAGGGGATAAACTACGAGCAGTACTTC
TRBJ1-2 | TRBV5-6 | many | . | CASSLVSRQYYGYTF | TGTGCCAGCAGCTTAGTCTCTCGTCAGTACTATGGCTACACCTTC
TRBJ2-5 | TRBV7-7 | . | . | CASSLVPLSQETQYF | TGTGCCAGCAGCTTAGTTCCCCTAAGCCAAGAGACCCAGTACTTC
TRBJ1-1 | TRBV6-2/TRBV6-3 | many | TRBD1 | CASGVQGAAGTEAFF | TGTGCCAGCGGAGTACAGGGGGCTGCGGGCACTGAAGCTTTCTTT
TRBJ2-5 | TRBV20-1 | few | . | CSARIGSYF | TGCAGTGCTAGGATAGGCTCCTACTTC
TRBJ2-2 | TRBV5-1 | . | . | CASSLRGLSTNTGELFF | TGCGCCAGCAGCTTGAGGGGACTCTCAACGAACACCGGGGAGCTGTTTTTT
TRBJ1-1 | TRBV6-2/TRBV6-3 | . | . | CASIVGGVNTEAFF | TGTGCCAGCATAGTCGGAGGAGTGAACACTGAAGCTTTCTTT
TRBJ2-7 | TRBV27 | . | TRBD1 | CASSRPGQGFYEQYF | TGTGCCAGCAGTCGCCCGGGACAGGGATTCTACGAGCAGTACTTC
TRBJ1-4 | TRBV12-3/TRBV12-4 | few | . | CASSLQTASTNEKLFF | TGTGCCAGCAGTTTACAGACGGCCTCAACTAATGAAAAACTGTTTTTT
TRBJ1-3 | TRBV4-3 | . | . | CASSQDNSGNTIYF | TGCGCCAGCAGCCAGGATAACTCTGGAAACACCATATATTTT
TRBJ1-1 | TRBV6-1 | . | . | CASTTSDGATEAFF | TGTGCCAGCACCACCTCAGACGGAGCCACTGAAGCTTTCTTT